Sequencing of this T cell receptor (beta chain) was carried out in a study of regulatory T cells in long-lasting Graves disease. As for the study in general: Newly diagnosed Graves' patients had taken antithyroid drugs under 3 months. The study, taken as a whole, reports: Favored usage of TRBV28, TRBJ1-2 and TRBJ2-5 was recorded in persistent disease.

CDR1 is MGHRA and CDR2 is YSYEKL in the germline V gene. The CDR3 consists of 14 residues. Trimming pared 2 bases from V and 3 bases from J, leaving 8 bases between. Building the TCR beta libraries relied on iRepertoire HTBI primers, and CDR3 regions underwent Arm-PCR. One entry per CDR3 protein results from TCRdb running MiXCR on the multiplex PCR reads. The table records hundreds of thousands of distinct CDR3 sequences, around 15% of them present only once. The time point was: newly diagnosed GD, antithyroid drugs for less than 3 months. Preparation of the TCR library used RNA extracted from PBMCs. With respect to this clonotype: The antigen is undetermined.

The same sample was also used in a study of T cells in Graves' hyperthyroidism and ophthalmopathy. This second study notes: Researchers defined stable Graves' hyperthyroidism as no ophthalmopathy progression within 18 months.

This chain joins TRBV4-1 and TRBJ2-4, with D possibly TRBD2 on 5 matching bases. The input for sequencing was peripheral blood mononuclear cells (PBMCs), taken at new diagnosis, from a patient treated with antithyroid drugs. This TCR was sampled from a man aged 18 to 29 with Graves disease. Here the CDR3 DNA reads TGCGCCAGCAGCCAATGGGGAGTCAAAAACATTCAGTACTTC. Its translation is CASSQWGVKNIQYF.